These T cell receptor beta chains were read from a single sample in a study of T cell repertoires in cytomegalovirus infection. No cognate antigen is known for these TCRs. Using its own MiXCR run on the reads, TCRdb lists one record per CDR3 protein. The sample carries about 920,000 distinct CDR3 sequences, roughly 30% recorded once. Sequenced material: cultured CD8+ T cells from PBMCs, taken from culture after CMV antigen stimulation. The receptors shown here come from a human donor in good health (CMV status not recorded). Some clones in this sample may be carry-over from other donors' samples. CDR3s include the opening cysteine and the closing phenylalanine or tryptophan. A D gene is named only where the DNA matches it firmly. Expanded clones get a size class; other rows say once, few or many, or leave the size out.

V: TRBV6-5
D: .
length: 14
J: TRBJ2-5
size: .
DNA: TGTGCCAGCAGTTACACTCTTAGCCAAGAGACCCAGTACTTC
CDR3: CASSYTLSQETQYF

V: TRBV6-6
D: TRBD2
length: 14
J: TRBJ2-5
size: few
DNA: TGTGCCAGCAGTTGGCTAGCGGGGGGGGAGACCCAGTACTTC
CDR3: CASSWLAGGETQYF

V: TRBV12-3/TRBV12-4
D: .
length: 15
J: TRBJ1-6
size: many
DNA: TGTGCCAGCAGTTTGGTGGGGTCCTATAATTCACCCCTCCACTTT
CDR3: CASSLVGSYNSPLHF

V: TRBV27
D: TRBD1
length: 16
J: TRBJ1-2
size: .
DNA: TGTGCCAGCAGTTTATACAGGGGGCACCAGGACTATGGCTACACCTTC
CDR3: CASSLYRGHQDYGYTF

V: TRBV6-1
D: TRBD1
length: 16
J: TRBJ1-6
size: few
DNA: TGTGCCAGCAGTCCACGGACAGGGGGCTATAATTCACCCCTCCACTTT
CDR3: CASSPRTGGYNSPLHF

V: TRBV12-3/TRBV12-4
D: .
length: 14
J: TRBJ1-2
size: .
DNA: TGTGCCAGCAGTTCGACAGGACCTGGGGATGGCTACACCTTC
CDR3: CASSSTGPGDGYTF

V: TRBV28
D: .
length: 14
J: TRBJ1-1
size: .
DNA: TGTGCCAGCAACTTCCCGGATCTAGGTACTGAAGCTTTCTTT
CDR3: CASNFPDLGTEAFF

V: TRBV12-5
D: .
length: 13
J: TRBJ2-7
size: .
DNA: TGTGCTAGTTCTGGCCTCGCTACCTACGAGCAGTACTTC
CDR3: CASSGLATYEQYF

V: TRBV7-9
D: .
length: 14
J: TRBJ1-6
size: .
DNA: TGTGCCAGCAGCTTCGGGACAACGGATTCACCCCTCCACTTT
CDR3: CASSFGTTDSPLHF

V: TRBV9
D: TRBD2
length: 18
J: TRBJ2-6
size: .
DNA: TGTGCCAGCAGCCCCGTGGAGCGGGGCCTCTCTGGGGCCAACGTCCTGACTTTC
CDR3: CASSPVERGLSGANVLTF

V: TRBV6-5
D: .
length: 13
J: TRBJ1-1
size: .
DNA: TGTGCCAGCAGTGTCCAAAGACGGGGTGAAGCTTTCTTT
CDR3: CASSVQRRGEAFF

V: TRBV7-9
D: .
length: 16
J: TRBJ2-3
size: .
DNA: TGTGCCAGCAGCTTCGACCGGGACATTAGGTCAGATACGCAGTATTTT
CDR3: CASSFDRDIRSDTQYF

V: TRBV2
D: TRBD1
length: 15
J: TRBJ2-2
size: .
DNA: TGTGCCAGATTACAGGGGACCCCGAACACCGGGGAGCTGTTTTTT
CDR3: CARLQGTPNTGELFF

V: TRBV19
D: .
length: 11
J: TRBJ2-7
size: .
DNA: TGTGCCAGTTTGGACGGCTACGAGCAGTACTTC
CDR3: CASLDGYEQYF

V: TRBV6-2/TRBV6-3
D: TRBD1
length: 17
J: TRBJ2-2
size: .
DNA: TGTGCCAGCAGCTACCGACCGGGACAGGTTAACACCGGGGAGCTGTTTTTT
CDR3: CASSYRPGQVNTGELFF

V: TRBV7-9
D: .
length: 13
J: TRBJ2-7
size: .
DNA: TGTGCCAGCAGCTCTAAAGAGGGTTACGAGCAGTACTTC
CDR3: CASSSKEGYEQYF

V: TRBV4-2
D: TRBD2
length: 14
J: TRBJ2-2
size: few
DNA: TGTGCCAGCAGCCTGGGACTAGCAGTCGGGGAGCTGTTTTTT
CDR3: CASSLGLAVGELFF

V: TRBV25-1
D: .
length: 15
J: TRBJ2-3
size: .
DNA: TGTGCCAGCAGTGCGGCAAATAGGCGGGCAGATACGCAGTATTTT
CDR3: CASSAANRRADTQYF

V: TRBV5-4
D: .
length: 14
J: TRBJ2-1
size: .
DNA: TGTGCCAGCAGCCCAGAAGGAACCTACAATGAGCAGTTCTTC
CDR3: CASSPEGTYNEQFF

V: TRBV28
D: .
length: 15
J: TRBJ2-3
size: .
DNA: TGTGCCAGCAGTTTGGACTTTTCGCCCCGCAAGGTGCTGTATTTT
CDR3: CASSLDFSPRKVLYF

V: TRBV6-1
D: .
length: 13
J: TRBJ2-7
size: .
DNA: TGTGCCAGCAGTGAAGAAACAGGCGACGAGCAGTACTTC
CDR3: CASSEETGDEQYF

V: TRBV2
D: TRBD1
length: 14
J: TRBJ2-7
size: .
DNA: TGTGCCAGCATTCACCGGGACAGCGCCTACGAGCAGTACTTC
CDR3: CASIHRDSAYEQYF

V: TRBV4-1
D: .
length: 14
J: TRBJ2-7
size: .
DNA: TGCGCCAGCAGCCAAGAATGGTACTCCTACGAGCAGTACTTC
CDR3: CASSQEWYSYEQYF

V: TRBV7-2
D: .
length: 13
J: TRBJ1-1
size: many
DNA: TGTGCCAGCAGACCAGACGGGTCCCCTGAAGCTTTCTTT
CDR3: CASRPDGSPEAFF

V: TRBV4-1
D: .
length: 12
J: TRBJ1-5
size: few
DNA: TGCGCCAGCAGCCAAGATGGGAGAAACCAGCATTTT
CDR3: CASSQDGRNQHF

V: TRBV19
D: TRBD2
length: 16
J: TRBJ2-1
size: few
DNA: TGTGCCAGTTCCCTACTAGCGGGGGACCTCTACAATGAGCAGTTCTTC
CDR3: CASSLLAGDLYNEQFF

V: TRBV7-9
D: .
length: 17
J: TRBJ1-1
size: few
DNA: TGTGCCAGCAGCCACCCCAATTACAGGGCCAGGAACACTGAAGCTTTCTTT
CDR3: CASSHPNYRARNTEAFF

V: TRBV6-5
D: .
length: 14
J: TRBJ2-3
size: many
DNA: TGTGCCAGCAGTTATTCGGGAAGCACAGATACGCAGTATTTT
CDR3: CASSYSGSTDTQYF

V: TRBV6-8
D: .
length: 14
J: TRBJ1-5
size: .
DNA: TGTGCCAGCAGTTCCCTCGGATACAATCAGCCCCAGCATTTT
CDR3: CASSSLGYNQPQHF

V: TRBV14
D: .
length: 15
J: TRBJ2-7
size: .
DNA: TGTGCCAGCAGCCAAGTGGGGGGAGGCCTAGGCGAGCAGTACTTC
CDR3: CASSQVGGGLGEQYF

V: TRBV20-1
D: .
length: 17
J: TRBJ1-2
size: .
DNA: TGCAGTGCTAGAGATTTCTCCCGCGTAGAGGGAGACTATGGCTACACCTTC
CDR3: CSARDFSRVEGDYGYTF

V: TRBV12-3/TRBV12-4
D: TRBD1
length: 19
J: TRBJ1-2
size: .
DNA: TGTGCCAGCAGTTTGGGGCAGAAAAAGGACAGGGGACCCTCGGAGGGCTACACCTTC
CDR3: CASSLGQKKDRGPSEGYTF

V: TRBV7-6
D: .
length: 14
J: TRBJ1-2
size: .
DNA: TGTGCCAGCAGCCTAGGTGGGCCAATCTATGGCTACACCTTC
CDR3: CASSLGGPIYGYTF

V: TRBV2
D: TRBD2
length: 15
J: TRBJ2-7
size: .
DNA: TGTGCCAGCAGTGAATTAAGCGGGGCCACCTACGAGCAGTACTTC
CDR3: CASSELSGATYEQYF

V: TRBV12-5
D: .
length: 13
J: TRBJ1-1
size: .
DNA: TGTGCTAGTGGGGAGGGGCTGAACACTGAAGCTTTCTTT
CDR3: CASGEGLNTEAFF

V: TRBV7-9
D: .
length: 17
J: TRBJ2-7
size: .
DNA: TGTGCCAGCAGAGGATCCACCACCGGGACGGGGGCCTACGAGCAGTACTTC
CDR3: CASRGSTTGTGAYEQYF

V: TRBV6-5
D: .
length: 15
J: TRBJ2-3
size: .
DNA: TGTGCCAGCAGTCACTGGAAAGGGCTCACAGATACGCAGTATTTT
CDR3: CASSHWKGLTDTQYF

V: TRBV2
D: TRBD1
length: 14
J: TRBJ1-1
size: few
DNA: TGTGCCAGCAGTCCCTGGACAGGGAGAACTGAAGCTTTCTTT
CDR3: CASSPWTGRTEAFF

V: TRBV9
D: .
length: 15
J: TRBJ2-4
size: .
DNA: TGTGCCAGCAGCGTAGGACACTTGGCCAAAAACATTCAGTACTTC
CDR3: CASSVGHLAKNIQYF

V: TRBV6-6
D: .
length: 13
J: TRBJ1-3
size: .
DNA: TGTGCCAGCAGTTACTTAGTTGGGGACACCATATATTTT
CDR3: CASSYLVGDTIYF

V: TRBV9
D: TRBD2
length: 14
J: TRBJ2-1
size: .
DNA: TGTGCCAGCAGCGCTCTAGCGGGGGGGGGTGAGCAGTTCTTC
CDR3: CASSALAGGGEQFF

V: TRBV5-4
D: .
length: 16
J: TRBJ1-6
size: .
DNA: TGTGCCAGCAGCTTGGGCGGCAGGGGTTATGGTTCACCCCTCCACTTT
CDR3: CASSLGGRGYGSPLHF

V: TRBV5-4
D: .
length: 15
J: TRBJ2-2
size: many
DNA: TGTGCCAGCAGCTTGGGGCCGGGGAACACCGGGGAGCTGTTTTTT
CDR3: CASSLGPGNTGELFF

V: TRBV10-3
D: .
length: 13
J: TRBJ2-7
size: .
DNA: TGTGCCATCACCGTGGACAGTACCTACGAGCAGTACTTC
CDR3: CAITVDSTYEQYF

V: TRBV9
D: TRBD2
length: 19
J: TRBJ2-1
size: .
DNA: TGTGCCAGCAGCGTAGTTCAAGCGGGGGCTTTAGCAATTCCCAATGAGCAGTTCTTC
CDR3: CASSVVQAGALAIPNEQFF

V: TRBV3-1
D: .
length: 16
J: TRBJ1-2
size: few
DNA: TGTGCCAGTAGCCAAGATTTTACGGCAGATAGCTATGGCTACACCTTC
CDR3: CASSQDFTADSYGYTF

V: TRBV6-5
D: TRBD2
length: 17
J: TRBJ2-5
size: few
DNA: TGTGCCAGCAGTCCAACTCCTAGCGGGGGGGAGCAAGAGACCCAGTACTTC
CDR3: CASSPTPSGGEQETQYF

V: TRBV15
D: TRBD1
length: 16
J: TRBJ2-3
size: few
DNA: TGTGCCACCAGCAGAGATGACAGGGGCCCCACAGATACGCAGTATTTT
CDR3: CATSRDDRGPTDTQYF

V: TRBV6-2/TRBV6-3
D: .
length: 12
J: TRBJ2-1
size: many
DNA: TGTGCCAGCAGTTACCGATACAATGAGCAGTTCTTC
CDR3: CASSYRYNEQFF

V: TRBV27
D: TRBD2
length: 16
J: TRBJ2-3
size: once
DNA: TGTGCCAGCAGTACATCAGCGGGGGGGCGCACAGATACGCAGTATTTT
CDR3: CASSTSAGGRTDTQYF

V: TRBV6-8
D: TRBD1
length: 15
J: TRBJ2-1
size: .
DNA: TGTGCCAGCACCGCGCCCGGGACAGGGGGCAATGAGCAGTTCTTC
CDR3: CASTAPGTGGNEQFF

V: TRBV6-8
D: TRBD1
length: 16
J: TRBJ1-1
size: .
DNA: TGTGCCAGCAGCGCCGGGACAGGGACCCGGAGGACGGAAGCTTTCTTT
CDR3: CASSAGTGTRRTEAFF

V: TRBV29-1
D: .
length: 13
J: TRBJ1-2
size: .
DNA: TGCAGCGTTAATTCAGGGGATCTTGGTGGCTACACCTTC
CDR3: CSVNSGDLGGYTF

V: TRBV15
D: TRBD1
length: 16
J: TRBJ1-4
size: few
DNA: TGTGCCACCAGCAGTACTCAGGGGGCGCGTCGTGAAAAACTGTTTTTT
CDR3: CATSSTQGARREKLFF

V: TRBV9
D: .
length: 15
J: TRBJ2-1
size: .
DNA: TGTGCCAGCAGCGTAGGGGATCGGCGGGGCGGTGAGCAGTTCTTC
CDR3: CASSVGDRRGGEQFF